The T cell receptor (beta chain) under discussion was sequenced for a study of cytomegalovirus exposure and HLA in healthy donors. Findings of the study overall: Rare sequences made up most TCRs, while some public TCRs were found in many donors.

PCR used 60 Vbeta primers and 13 Jbeta primers. Produced via immunoSEQ multiplex PCR; TCRdb's table is partial and in-frame only. The data hold about 160,000 clones, with about 81% observed a single time. The V end was cut by 6 bases, the J end by 7 bases, with 12 bases between. Germline CDR1 is SEHNR and CDR2 is FQNEAQ (reference sequence). The CDR3 runs to 12 residues. This clone was detected only once. Its antigen is as yet unknown. The chain uses TRBV7-9 and TRBJ1-1; weak D call: TRBD1 (5 bases). The receptor's source is a woman aged 18-29 years in good health and CMV-seronegative. Sequenced sample: PBMCs. Here the CDR3 reads CASSPRQFEAFF. The CDR3, as DNA: TGTGCCAGCAGTCCCAGACAGTTTGAAGCTTTCTTT.